What follows is one TCR beta chain and its context. Its target is unknown. This sample is drawn from a study of vaccination and CD4 T cells after COVID-19. Overall study context: A positive SARS-CoV-2 nasal swab PCR result was recorded for each convalescent patient; about ten were mild and one severe. Overlapping peptides of the spike proteins of SARS-CoV-2, HCoV-NL63, HCoV-OC43 and HCoV-229E were used for cell stimulation.

CDR1 and CDR2 (germline): SGHTA, FQGNSA. The CDR3 consists of 13 residues. V lost 5 bases to trimming and J lost 1 base, with 8 bases between them. CD4+ T cells that had been cultured provided DNA sequenced with the Oncomine TCR Beta short-read assay. TCRdb processed the PCR reads anew with MiXCR; each CDR3 protein has one entry. In the table there are some 19,000 distinct CDR3 sequences, around 45% of which are singletons. Specified treatment: roughly 11-day PBMC culture with coronavirus spike peptide pools or control peptides (ViraFEST assay). This chain links TRBV7-2 with TRBJ2-5; D is possibly TRBD1 (6 bases). The material sequenced was CD4+ T cells from blood, cultured in vitro. This clonotype was sampled from a human donor who had recovered from COVID-19. The chain's CDR3 is CASSRQAQETQYF. CDR3 DNA sequence: TGTGCCAGCAGCCGACAGGCCCAAGAGACCCAGTACTTC.